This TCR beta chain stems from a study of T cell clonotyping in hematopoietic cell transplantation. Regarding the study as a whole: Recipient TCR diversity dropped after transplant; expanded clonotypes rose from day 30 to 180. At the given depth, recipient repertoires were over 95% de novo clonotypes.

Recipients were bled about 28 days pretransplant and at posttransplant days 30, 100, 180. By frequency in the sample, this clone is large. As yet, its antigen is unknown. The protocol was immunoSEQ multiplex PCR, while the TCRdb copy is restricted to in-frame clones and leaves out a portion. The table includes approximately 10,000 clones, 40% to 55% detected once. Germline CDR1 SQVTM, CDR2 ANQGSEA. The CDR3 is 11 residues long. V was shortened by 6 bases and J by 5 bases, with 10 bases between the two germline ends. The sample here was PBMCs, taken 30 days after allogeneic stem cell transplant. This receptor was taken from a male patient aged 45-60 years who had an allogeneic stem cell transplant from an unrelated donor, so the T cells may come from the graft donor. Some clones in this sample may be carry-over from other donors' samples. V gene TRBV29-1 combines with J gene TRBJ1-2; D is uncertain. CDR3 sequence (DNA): TGCAGCGTCTCCGTGGATTATGGCTACACCTTC. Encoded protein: CSVSVDYGYTF.